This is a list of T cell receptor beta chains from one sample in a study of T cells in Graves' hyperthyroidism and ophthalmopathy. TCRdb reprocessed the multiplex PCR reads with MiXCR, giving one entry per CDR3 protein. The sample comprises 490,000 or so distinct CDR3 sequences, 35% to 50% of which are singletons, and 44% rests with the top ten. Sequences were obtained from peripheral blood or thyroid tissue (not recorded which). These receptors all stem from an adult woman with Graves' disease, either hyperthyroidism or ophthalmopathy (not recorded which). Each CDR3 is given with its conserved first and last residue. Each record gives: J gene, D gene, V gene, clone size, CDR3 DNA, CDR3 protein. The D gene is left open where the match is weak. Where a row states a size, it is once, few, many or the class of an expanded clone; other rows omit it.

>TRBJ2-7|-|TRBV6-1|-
TGTGCCAGCAGTGGAGCGGGGCAGGGGTTATCCTACGAGCAGTACTTC
CASSGAGQGLSYEQYF
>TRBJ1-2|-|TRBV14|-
TGTGCCAGCAGCCAAGATCCCGCCGTGAACTATGGCTACACCTTC
CASSQDPAVNYGYTF
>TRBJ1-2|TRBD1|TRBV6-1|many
TGTGCCAGCAGTGAAGGGACAGGGGGCGCGCCCGGCCGCGGCTACACCTTC
CASSEGTGGAPGRGYTF
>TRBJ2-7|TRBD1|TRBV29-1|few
TGCAGCGTTAAACTGGGACAGGGGGGCTACGAGCAGTACTTC
CSVKLGQGGYEQYF
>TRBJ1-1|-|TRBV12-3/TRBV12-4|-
TGTGCCAGCTCCAGTCAGAACACTGAAGCTTTCTTT
CASSSQNTEAFF
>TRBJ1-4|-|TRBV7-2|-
TGTGCCAGCATAGCAAGGGGAAATAATGAAAAACTGTTTTTT
CASIARGNNEKLFF
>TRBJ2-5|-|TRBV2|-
TGTGCCAGCCACAGGGACCAAGAGACCCAGTACTTC
CASHRDQETQYF
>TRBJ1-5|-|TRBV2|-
TGTGCCAGCAGTGAGTCGGAGAGCAATCAGCCCCAGCATTTT
CASSESESNQPQHF
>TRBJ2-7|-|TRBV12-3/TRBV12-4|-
TGTGCCAGCAGTCCTCGGGACACCGACTACGAGCAGTACTTC
CASSPRDTDYEQYF
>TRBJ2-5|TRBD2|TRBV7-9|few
TGTGCCACAAGACTAGCGGGAGTGTCGGGCCAAGAGACCCAGTACTTC
CATRLAGVSGQETQYF
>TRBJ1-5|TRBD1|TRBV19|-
TGTGCCAGTAGTAGAACCGGGACAGGGGTTCAGCCCCAGCATTTT
CASSRTGTGVQPQHF
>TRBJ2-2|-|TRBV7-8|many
TGTGCCAGCAGCTTAAAAGTGGGAGGGGAGCTGTTTTTT
CASSLKVGGELFF
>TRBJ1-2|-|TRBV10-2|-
TGCGCCAGCAGTGAGTCAGTCAGGGATGACTATGGCTACACTTTC
CASSESVRDDYGYTF
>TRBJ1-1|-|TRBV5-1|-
TGCGCCCACAAGGGGCGGGAGAACACTGAAGCTTTCTTT
CAHKGRENTEAFF
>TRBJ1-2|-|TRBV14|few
TGTGCCAGCAGCCTTCACCCAGGGCGGACTAACTATGGCTACACCTTC
CASSLHPGRTNYGYTF
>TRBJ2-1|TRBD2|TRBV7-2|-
TGTGCCAGCAGCTTAACATCCAACGGGAGGAAAAGTGAGCAGTTCTTC
CASSLTSNGRKSEQFF
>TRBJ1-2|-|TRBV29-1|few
TGTGCCTCCTCGGGGGGGTTTTCATATGGCTACACCTTC
CASSGGFSYGYTF
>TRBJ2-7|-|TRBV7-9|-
TGTGCCAGCAGCTCAGCCGGGTTGTTCTCCTACGAGCAGTACTTC
CASSSAGLFSYEQYF
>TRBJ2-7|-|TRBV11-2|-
TGTGCCAGCAGCTTAAATGGCCCCCAGTACGAGCAGTACTTC
CASSLNGPQYEQYF
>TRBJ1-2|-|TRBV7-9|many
TGTGCCAGCAGCCGGGAACTCTATGGCTACACCTTC
CASSRELYGYTF